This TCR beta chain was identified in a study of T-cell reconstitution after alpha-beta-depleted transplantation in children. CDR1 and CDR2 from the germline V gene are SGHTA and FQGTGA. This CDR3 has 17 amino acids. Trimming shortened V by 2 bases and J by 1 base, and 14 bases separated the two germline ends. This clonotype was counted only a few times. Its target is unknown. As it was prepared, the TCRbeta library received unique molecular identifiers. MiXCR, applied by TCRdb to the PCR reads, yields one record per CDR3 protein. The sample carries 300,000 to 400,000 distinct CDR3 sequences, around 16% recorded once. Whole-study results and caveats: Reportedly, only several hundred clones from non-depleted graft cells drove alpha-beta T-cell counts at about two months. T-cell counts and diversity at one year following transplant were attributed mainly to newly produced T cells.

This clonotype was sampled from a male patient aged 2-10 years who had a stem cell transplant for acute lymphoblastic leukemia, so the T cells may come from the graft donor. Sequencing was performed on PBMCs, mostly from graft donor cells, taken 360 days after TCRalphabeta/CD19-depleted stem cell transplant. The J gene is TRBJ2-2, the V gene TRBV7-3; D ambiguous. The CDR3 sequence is CASSLGIGRRNTGELFF. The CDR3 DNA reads TGTGCCAGCAGCTTAGGAATTGGGCGGCGGAACACCGGGGAGCTGTTTTTT.